One sample yielded the 6 T cell receptor beta chains listed below, sequenced in a study of cytomegalovirus exposure and HLA in healthy donors. Amplification used 60 Vbeta primers and 13 Jbeta primers. The table came from immunoSEQ multiplex PCR; TCRdb's copy has only in-frame clones and leaves some out. The repertoire holds about 190,000 clones, under 85% seen once, with roughly 1.6% in the top ten. The specimen sequenced was PBMCs. Source of these receptors: a young woman in good health and CMV-seronegative.

The chain recombines TRBV7-2 with TRBJ2-7; D is perhaps TRBD1 (5 bases). The V gene lost 5 bases and the J gene lost 1 base, with 9 bases spanning the gap. Germline CDR1 and CDR2: SGHTA and FQGNSA. The CDR3 totals 13 residues. The CDR3 coding sequence is TGTGCCAGCAGCCCAGGGATATCCTACGAGCAGTACTTC. It codes for CASSPGISYEQYF.

The sample holds one count of this clone. The chain combines TRBV29-1 with TRBJ1-5; D is unclear. Trimming left V 4 bases short and J 3 bases short, with 10 bases between. CDR1 is SQVTM, CDR2 ANQGSEA, per germline. The CDR3 spans 13 residues. In nucleotides, the CDR3 is TGCAGCGTTGTGGTCACCTACAATCAGCCCCAGCATTTT. Translation gives CSVVVTYNQPQHF.

This clone was picked up a small number of times. This chain uses TRBV5-8 with TRBJ2-5; the match to TRBD2 covers 11 bases. Trimming removed 2 bases from V and 2 bases from J; junction bases left unmatched: 5. Germline V gene data show CDR1 as SGHTS and CDR2 as YDEGEE. CDR3 length equals 16 residues. In nucleotides, the CDR3 is TGTGCCAGCAGCTTACGACTAGCGGGAACGCAAGAGACCCAGTACTTC. As protein: CASSLRLAGTQETQYF.

V is TRBV30 and J is TRBJ1-5; 7 nucleotides align to TRBD1. The CDR3 runs 15 residues. Trimming took 1 base from V and 7 from J; bases not matched to a gene: 10. Germline V lookup: CDR1 GTSNPN, CDR2 SVGIG (reference sequence). This chain's CDR3 is CAWSEGALSGQPQHF. DNA for the CDR3: TGTGCCTGGAGTGAGGGGGCGCTTTCTGGACAGCCCCAGCATTTT.

This clone has more than one count but fewer than ten. The chain employs TRBV10-3 and TRBJ2-7, with 9 bases identical to TRBD2. Germline V gene sequence: CDR1 ENHRY, CDR2 SYGVKD. V gave up 4 bases and J gave up 7 bases; unmatched junction bases: 8. The CDR3 runs 14 residues. The CDR3 bases are TGTGCCATCAGTGGCGGCGGGGGGGTGCGGGAGCAGTACTTC. This translates into CAISGGGGVREQYF.

V gene TRBV9 combines with J gene TRBJ2-7, with 13 positions matching TRBD2. CDR1 and CDR2 (germline): SGDLS, YYNGEE. This CDR3 region has 14 residues. After removal of 4 bases from V and 5 bases from J, the junction contained 3 bases not matched to a gene. CDR3: CASSFGTSGNEQYF. The CDR3 coding sequence is TGTGCCAGCAGCTTCGGGACTAGCGGGAACGAGCAGTACTTC.